The table lists the clone carrying this T cell receptor beta chain with a count of one. Antigen unknown. A much larger clone is a single base away; this may be a read error. Whole-study findings and limits: Tumor Treg TCRs overlapped most with tumor naive CD4+ cells.

This CDR3 has 17 residues. V shed 5 bases, J shed 4 bases, and the junction held 13 bases outside the gene matches. Germline V gene data show CDR1 as MNHEY and CDR2 as SVGAGI. TCRdb reprocessed the 5' RACE reads with MiXCR, giving one entry per CDR3 protein. This repertoire shows 60,000 to 65,000 distinct CDR3 sequences, 30% found once; its top ten account for 2.3%. The chain recombines TRBV6-5 with TRBJ2-1; TRBD2 matches 8 bases. The specimen sequenced was tumor-infiltrating naive CD4+ T cells sorted from the breast tumor. The subset was: naive CD4+ T cells, CD4+CD45RA+CD25-. The clonotype originates from a female donor with breast cancer. The CDR3: CASSERTLADSYNEQFF. The CDR3 region has the DNA TGTGCCAGCAGTGAACGGACACTAGCGGATTCTTACAATGAGCAGTTCTTC.